This TCR beta chain was retrieved from a study of spatial heterogeneity in lung cancer. CDR3 length equals 11 residues. V was cut by 5 bases and J by 7 bases, with 7 bases left in between. Germline V gene data show CDR1 as SGHRS and CDR2 as YFSETQ. Only a few counts were recorded for this clonotype. Time point indicated: sample taken at primary tumor resection. Whole RNA was taken from tumor, nontumor lung or frozen PBMC; it was then sequenced unsorted. TCRdb fed the 5' RACE reads into MiXCR, producing one record per CDR3 protein. The sample includes about 35,000 distinct CDR3 sequences, under 4% of them seen just once.

Sequenced material: normal lung tissue next to the tumor, taken at surgery. V is TRBV5-1 and J is TRBJ2-4; possible D gene TRBD1, 6 bases. This receptor was obtained from a male donor with early-stage non-small cell lung cancer. As DNA, the CDR3 is TGCGCCAGCAGACAGGGCAACATTCAGTACTTC. It codes for CASRQGNIQYF.